These 26 T cell receptor beta chains were all obtained from the same sample, sequenced in a study of shared clonotypes between healthy human individuals. The method was immunoSEQ multiplex PCR; TCRdb's version includes in-frame clones alone and lacks a portion of them. The sample yields 2.3 million or so clones, 90% to 95% seen once. Sequencing was performed on naive CD4+ T cells from PBMCs. The subset is: CD45RA+ positively selected. Every receptor here comes from a man between 18 and 29 years old in good health. Some clones in this sample may be carry-over from other donors' samples.

The rearrangement links TRBV6-1 to TRBJ2-2; 10 bases agree with TRBD1. Germline CDR1 and CDR2: MNHNS and SASEGT. With V trimmed by 6 bases and J by 5 bases, 6 bases remained unmatched. This CDR3 comprises 15 residues. Written as DNA, the CDR3 is TGTGCCAGCAGCCCCCGGACAGGGGGGACCGGGGAGCTGTTTTTT. This gives the protein CASSPRTGGTGELFF.

This chain uses TRBV4-2 with TRBJ2-7; 10 bases map to TRBD1. The CDR3 loop spans 13 amino acids. Germline CDR1 reads LGHNA; CDR2 reads YNFKEQ. V was pared by 8 bases and J by 3 bases, with 4 bases of the junction left unmatched. In DNA form, the CDR3 reads TGTGCCAGCGGGGACAGGGGAAACTACGAGCAGTACTTC. Residues: CASGDRGNYEQYF.

This clone came up once. This chain joins TRBV5-1 and TRBJ2-7; 7 bases fit TRBD1. The CDR3 length is 17 residues. Germline V gives CDR1 SGHRS, CDR2 YFSETQ. The V and J ends lost 4 bases and 2 bases, in that order; junction bases with no gene match: 15. CDR3 DNA sequence: TGCGCCAGCAGCCCGAGACAGGGCCTCCCGGGGCCCTACGAGCAGTACTTC. Translation gives CASSPRQGLPGPYEQYF.

The V gene is TRBV15, the J gene TRBJ2-5; either TRBD1 or TRBD2 may supply D (5 bases each). This CDR3 has 15 amino acids. In germline, CDR1 is LNHNV, CDR2 YYDKDF (reference sequence). The ends were cut back, 5 bases at V and 5 bases at J, with 18 bases in the middle. CDR3 sequence: CATSGGSSWGETQYF. The CDR3 DNA follows: TGTGCCACCAGCGGGGGATCCTCGTGGGGCGAGACCCAGTACTTC.

V gene TRBV21-1 combines with J gene TRBJ1-5. TRBV21-1 is a pseudogene locus. The CDR3 runs to 16 residues. CDR3 region: CASSKYLIPRNQPQHF. The CDR3 DNA reads TGTGCCAGCAGCAAATATCTTATCCCGCGGAATCAGCCCCAGCATTTT.

The chain joins TRBV5-1 to TRBJ2-7; 15 bases are shared with TRBD2. Germline-derived CDR1 and CDR2 are SGHRS and YFSETQ. Unmatched junction bases numbered 9, after V lost 3 bases and J lost 2 bases. The CDR3 spans 18 residues. CDR3 DNA sequence: TGCGCCAGCAGCTCACCGCCCGGGACTAGCGGGAGGCCCTACGAGCAGTACTTC. It translates to CASSSPPGTSGRPYEQYF.

This sequence joins TRBV28 and TRBJ2-1; weak D call: TRBD2 (6 bases). V was cut by 5 bases and J by 4 bases, with 12 bases left in between. The germline gives CDR1 MDHEN, CDR2 SYDVKM. The CDR3 is 14 residues long. The CDR3 sequence: CASSPGREYNEQFF. Written as DNA, the CDR3 is TGTGCCAGCAGTCCTGGGCGGGAATACAATGAGCAGTTCTTC.

Turning to this clone: The same CDR3 can be traced to other DNA sequences in this sample. The CDR3 loop reads CASSNDRGRDEQYF. The CDR3 DNA reads as TGTGCCAGTAGTAACGACAGGGGGAGGGACGAGCAGTACTTC. The chain carries TRBV19 and TRBJ2-7; 9 bases map to TRBD1. J gave up 5 bases and V 4 bases, and 6 bases lay outside the gene matches. This CDR3 contains 14 residues. Per germline, CDR1 LNHDA and CDR2 SQIVND (reference sequence). The variable domain in full, completed from reference TRBV19 and TRBJ2-7, reads DGGITQSPKYLFRKEGQNVTLSCEQNLNHDAMYWYRQDPGQGLRLIYYSQIVNDFQKGDIAEGYSVSREKKESFPLTVTSAQKNPTAFYLCASSNDRGRDEQYFGPGTRLTVT.

CDR3 residues: CASTSQLAGDYYEQYF. For the CDR3, the DNA is TGTGCCAGCACATCCCAACTAGCGGGAGATTACTACGAGCAGTACTTC. The rearrangement uses TRBV28 and TRBJ2-7, with 11 positions matching TRBD2. Germline assignment: CDR1 MDHEN and CDR2 SYDVKM. V lost 7 bases to trimming and J lost 3 bases; unmatched junction nucleotides: 11. The CDR3 is made up of 16 amino acids.

On this clone itself: This specimen includes other DNA sequences encoding the same CDR3. This chain joins TRBV18 and TRBJ2-7; 12 bases match TRBD2. Germline CDR1 is KGHSH and CDR2 is LQKENI. The V gene end was trimmed by 3 bases and the J gene end by 6 bases; junction bases not matched to a gene: 3. This CDR3 contains 14 residues. CDR3 sequence (DNA): TGTGCCAGCTCACCTCCGGGACTAGCGGGCGAGCAGTACTTC. Amino acids: CASSPPGLAGEQYF.

The V gene is TRBV28, the J gene TRBJ2-7; D is undetermined. CDR1 is MDHEN, CDR2 SYDVKM, per germline. The CDR3 extends over 17 amino acids. The V gene lost 3 bases and the J gene lost 2 bases, with 20 bases spanning the gap. The CDR3 loop reads CASSFRQVLHRAYEQYF. In nucleotides, the CDR3 is TGTGCCAGCAGTTTTAGGCAGGTTCTTCATAGGGCCTACGAGCAGTACTTC.

The chain couples TRBV5-1 to TRBJ2-2, with D perhaps given as TRBD1 or TRBD2 (5 bases each). V dropped 5 bases and J dropped 0 bases, with 14 bases sitting between them. The CDR3 runs to 16 residues. The germline CDR1 and CDR2 sequences are SGHRS and YFSETQ. The DNA for the CDR3 is TGCGCCAGCAGTCCTTCCGGGACGCCGAACACCGGGGAGCTGTTTTTT. Its translation: CASSPSGTPNTGELFF.

The V call is TRBV15, the J call TRBJ2-4; 9 bases agree with TRBD2. This CDR3 has 13 amino acids. Unmatched junction bases numbered 10, after V lost 3 bases and J lost 16 bases. Germline CDR1 LNHNV, CDR2 YYDKDF (reference sequence). The CDR3 here is CATSRDTSGSPYF. In nucleotides, the CDR3 is TGTGCCACCAGCAGGGATACTAGCGGGTCCCCCTACTTC. Complete variable domain (other parts from reference TRBV15 and TRBJ2-4): DAMVIQNPRYQVTQFGKPVTLSCSQTLNHNVMYWYQQKSSQAPKLLFHYYDKDFNNEADTPDNFQSRRPNTSFCFLDIRSPGLGDTAMYLCATSRDTSGSPYFGAGTRLSVL.

This sequence joins TRBV25-1 and TRBJ2-3, with D possibly being TRBD1 (6 bases). CDR3 length: 15 residues. Trimming cost V 7 bases and J 1 base, with 15 bases left between them. CDR1 MGHDK and CDR2 SYGVNS come from the germline V gene. The CDR3 region has the DNA TGTGCCAGCACGAATACAGGGTTCGGCACAGATACGCAGTATTTT. Its translation: CASTNTGFGTDTQYF.

In DNA, the CDR3 is TGTGCCAGCAGCTTAGTTTGGACAGGGTTATTTGTGGCCGGGGAGCTGTTTTTT. Amino acids: CASSLVWTGLFVAGELFF. The chain combines TRBV7-2 with TRBJ2-2, with 8 bases that match TRBD1. The J segment lost 6 bases and the V segment lost 1 base, leaving 13 bases of the junction unmatched. The germline gives CDR1 SGHTA, CDR2 FQGNSA. The CDR3 contains 18 residues.

Turning to this clone: This sample also contains other DNA sequences that code for the same CDR3. This chain uses TRBV29-1 with TRBJ1-5; D gene ambiguous. Germline V gene data show CDR1 as SQVTM and CDR2 as ANQGSEA. This CDR3 spans 13 amino acids. V shed 6 bases and J shed 0 bases, with 9 bases lying between them. CDR3 loop: CSVRTDSNQPQHF. The CDR3 bases are TGCAGCGTGAGGACGGATAGCAATCAGCCCCAGCATTTT.

This clone was found a few times. At the DNA level, this CDR3 is encoded by other sequences in the same sample as well. The V call is TRBV2, the J call TRBJ2-7; TRBD1 aligns across 7 bases. V was clipped by 2 bases and J by 2 bases; unmatched bases: 3. The CDR3 contains 14 residues. CDR1 is SNHLY, CDR2 FYNNEI, per germline. CDR3 protein: CASSEQGVTYEQYF. DNA of the CDR3: TGTGCCAGCAGTGAACAGGGGGTGACCTACGAGCAGTACTTC.

This clone occurred a few times. The chain recombines TRBV18 with TRBJ1-1; D remains unclear. The ends were cut back, 5 bases at V and 3 bases at J, with 10 bases in the middle. In germline, CDR1 is KGHSH, CDR2 LQKENI. This CDR3 spans 13 amino acids. In DNA form, the CDR3 reads TGTGCCAGCTCAAGTTCAGTGGACACTGAAGCTTTCTTT. The encoded protein is CASSSSVDTEAFF.

This clone was observed a few times. The rearrangement uses TRBV4-1 and TRBJ1-1, with TRBD1 matching 7 bases. CDR3 size: 13 residues. V trimming: 2 bases; J trimming: 8 bases; junction bases outside the gene matches: 5. The germline CDR1 and CDR2 sequences are MGHRA and YSYEKL. In nucleotides, the CDR3 is TGCGCCAGCAGCCAAAACTACAGGGGAGAAGCTTTCTTT. Its translation is CASSQNYRGEAFF.

This clone has a single count. The genes are TRBV15 and TRBJ2-1; 9 bases fit TRBD2. Germline CDR1 and CDR2: LNHNV and YYDKDF (reference sequence). Trimming at V came to 0 bases and at J to 8 bases, leaving 2 bases not matched to a gene. CDR3 length: 14 amino acids. CDR3 in amino acids: CATSREGLAHEQFF. CDR3 sequence (DNA): TGTGCCACCAGCAGAGAGGGACTAGCACATGAGCAGTTCTTC. Full variable domain (missing parts from reference TRBV15 and TRBJ2-1): DAMVIQNPRYQVTQFGKPVTLSCSQTLNHNVMYWYQQKSSQAPKLLFHYYDKDFNNEADTPDNFQSRRPNTSFCFLDIRSPGLGDTAMYLCATSREGLAHEQFFGPGTRLTVL.

Details on this clone: One end of the junction is discordant with germline, which a read error may explain. The chain is built from TRBV25-1 and TRBJ1-2, with D possibly matching TRBD1 (5 bases). Germline values: CDR1 MGHDK, CDR2 SYGVNS. The CDR3 has 14 amino acids. In DNA, the CDR3 is TGTGCCAGCAGTGATTCCCAGCAAGGGGCCCCGGAGCTCTTC. Translation gives CASSDSQQGAPELF.

The J gene is TRBJ2-4, the V gene TRBV10-3, with 9 bases aligning to TRBD2. The germline V gene has CDR1 ENHRY and CDR2 SYGVKD. The CDR3 consists of 13 residues. The V gene end was trimmed by 8 bases and the J gene end by 6 bases; junction bases not matched to a gene: 5. The CDR3 DNA reads as TGTGCCATCGCTAGCGGGAAGGGAAACATTCAGTACTTC. It is translated as CAIASGKGNIQYF.

The chain recombines TRBV21-1 with TRBJ2-1; TRBD2 reflects the table's D call only, with no check against the DNA. TRBV21-1 is listed as a pseudogene. The CDR3 sequence is 14 residues long. The CDR3 reads CASHRLSRYNEQFF. The CDR3 DNA sequence: TGTGCCAGCCACCGACTTAGCCGTTACAATGAGCAGTTCTTC.

To note about this clone: Other DNA sequences within the sample encode an identical CDR3. The gene calls are TRBV20-1 and TRBJ2-7; no definite D call. The CDR3 is made up of 11 amino acids. Trimming pared 2 bases from V and 2 bases from J, leaving 4 bases between. Germline lookup yields CDR1 DFQATT and CDR2 SNEGSKA (reference sequence). The CDR3 DNA sequence: TGCAGTGCTAGACGGGCCTACGAGCAGTACTTC. It is translated as CSARRAYEQYF.

The CDR3 region is CASSPRQGLAYEQYF. DNA of the CDR3: TGTGCCAGCAGCCCCCGACAGGGACTTGCCTACGAGCAGTACTTC. The gene calls are TRBV9 and TRBJ2-7; D is perhaps TRBD1 (7 bases). The CDR3 is made up of 15 amino acids. V shed 4 bases and J shed 2 bases, with 16 bases lying between them. Germline V gene sequence: CDR1 SGDLS, CDR2 YYNGEE.

The V call is TRBV18, the J call TRBJ2-7; TRBD2 agrees at 9 bases. The CDR3 covers 19 residues. V lost 3 bases and J lost 0; bases outside the gene matches: 15. The V gene's germline CDR1 is KGHSH and CDR2 LQKENI. The CDR3 reads CASSPARSMLAGHSYEQYF. Written as DNA, the CDR3 is TGTGCCAGCTCACCCGCCAGGTCGATGCTAGCGGGACACTCCTACGAGCAGTACTTC.